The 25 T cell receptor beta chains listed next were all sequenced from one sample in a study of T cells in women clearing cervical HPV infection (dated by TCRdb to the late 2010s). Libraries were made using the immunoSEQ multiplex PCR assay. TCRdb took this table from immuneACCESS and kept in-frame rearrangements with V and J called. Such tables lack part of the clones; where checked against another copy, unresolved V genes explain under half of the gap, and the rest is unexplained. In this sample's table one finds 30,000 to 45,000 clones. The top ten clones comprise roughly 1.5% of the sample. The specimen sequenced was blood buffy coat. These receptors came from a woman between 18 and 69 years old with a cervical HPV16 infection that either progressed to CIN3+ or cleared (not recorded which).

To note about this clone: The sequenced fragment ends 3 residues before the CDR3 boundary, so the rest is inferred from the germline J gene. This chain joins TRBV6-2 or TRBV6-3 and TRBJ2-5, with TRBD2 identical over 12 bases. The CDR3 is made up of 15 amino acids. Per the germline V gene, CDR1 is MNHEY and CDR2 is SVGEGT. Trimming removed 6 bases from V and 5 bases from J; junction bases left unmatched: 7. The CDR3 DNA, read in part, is TGTGCCAGCAGCCCACTAGCGGGGGGCCGCGAGACC. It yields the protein CASSPLAGGRET. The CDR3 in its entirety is CASSPLAGGRETQYF.

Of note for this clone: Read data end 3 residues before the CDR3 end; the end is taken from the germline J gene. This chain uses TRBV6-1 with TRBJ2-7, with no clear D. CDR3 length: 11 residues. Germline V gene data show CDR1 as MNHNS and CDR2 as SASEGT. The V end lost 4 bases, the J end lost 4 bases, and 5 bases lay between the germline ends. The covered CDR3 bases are TGTGCCAGCAGTGCCTCGTACGAG. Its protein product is CASSASYE. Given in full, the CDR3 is CASSASYEQYF.

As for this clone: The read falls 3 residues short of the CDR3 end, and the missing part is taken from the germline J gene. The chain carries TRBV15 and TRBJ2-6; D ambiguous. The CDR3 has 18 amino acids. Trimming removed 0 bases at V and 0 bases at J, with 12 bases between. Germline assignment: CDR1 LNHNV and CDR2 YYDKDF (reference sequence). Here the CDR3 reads CATSREPQALSGANVLTF. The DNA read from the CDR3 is TGTGCCACCAGCAGAGAGCCCCAAGCCCTCTCTGGGGCCAACGTC. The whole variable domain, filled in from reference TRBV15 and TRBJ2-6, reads DAMVIQNPRYQVTQFGKPVTLSCSQTLNHNVMYWYQQKSSQAPKLLFHYYDKDFNNEADTPDNFQSRRPNTSFCFLDIRSPGLGDTAMYLCATSREPQALSGANVLTFGAGSRLTVL.

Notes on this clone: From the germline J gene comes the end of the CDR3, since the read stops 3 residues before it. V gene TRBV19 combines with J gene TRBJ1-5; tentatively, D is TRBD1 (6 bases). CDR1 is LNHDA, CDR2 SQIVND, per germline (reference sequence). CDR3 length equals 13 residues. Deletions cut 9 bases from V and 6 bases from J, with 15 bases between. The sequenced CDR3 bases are TGTGCCAGCGAGAACAGGGAGGGTCAGCCC. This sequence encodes CASENREGQP. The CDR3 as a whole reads CASENREGQPQHF.

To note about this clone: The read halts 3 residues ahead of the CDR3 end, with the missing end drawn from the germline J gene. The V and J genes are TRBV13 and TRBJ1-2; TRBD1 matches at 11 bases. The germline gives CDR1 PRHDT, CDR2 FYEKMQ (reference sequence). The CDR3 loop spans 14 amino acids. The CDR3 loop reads CASSTGQGVHDYTF. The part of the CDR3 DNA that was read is TGTGCCAGCAGCACGGGACAGGGGGTGCACGAC.

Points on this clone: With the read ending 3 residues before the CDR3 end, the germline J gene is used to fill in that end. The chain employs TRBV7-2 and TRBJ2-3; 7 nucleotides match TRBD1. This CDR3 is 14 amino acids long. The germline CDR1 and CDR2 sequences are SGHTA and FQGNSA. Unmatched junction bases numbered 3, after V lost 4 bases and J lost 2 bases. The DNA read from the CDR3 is TGTGCCAGCAGCTCGACAGGGATCACAGATACG. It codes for CASSSTGITDT. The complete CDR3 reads CASSSTGITDTQYF.

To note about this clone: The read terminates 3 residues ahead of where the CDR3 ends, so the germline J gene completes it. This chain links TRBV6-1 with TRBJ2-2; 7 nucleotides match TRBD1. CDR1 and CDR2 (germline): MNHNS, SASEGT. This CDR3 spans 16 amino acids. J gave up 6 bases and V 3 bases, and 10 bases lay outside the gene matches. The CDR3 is CASSDFPTGRSGELFF. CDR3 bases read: TGTGCCAGCAGTGATTTTCCGACAGGGCGGTCCGGGGAG.

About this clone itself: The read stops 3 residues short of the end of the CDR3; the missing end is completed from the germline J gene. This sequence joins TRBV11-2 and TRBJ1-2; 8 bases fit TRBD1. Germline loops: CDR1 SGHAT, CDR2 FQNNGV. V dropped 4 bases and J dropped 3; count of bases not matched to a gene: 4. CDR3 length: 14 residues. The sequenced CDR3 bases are TGTGCCAGCAGCTCCCTGACAGGGGACTATGGC. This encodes CASSSLTGDYG. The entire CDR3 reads CASSSLTGDYGYTF.

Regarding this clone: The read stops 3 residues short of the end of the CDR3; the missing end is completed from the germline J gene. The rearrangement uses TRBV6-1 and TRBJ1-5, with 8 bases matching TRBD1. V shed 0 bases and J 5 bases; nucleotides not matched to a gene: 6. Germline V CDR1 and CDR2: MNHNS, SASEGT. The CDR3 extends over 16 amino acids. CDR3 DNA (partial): TGTGCCAGCAGTGAAGCCCCAGGGGGCGAGGATCAGCCC. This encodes CASSEAPGGEDQP. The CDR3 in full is CASSEAPGGEDQPQHF.

The CDR3 is CSAEPGHTNTEAFF. Incomplete CDR3 DNA: TGCAGTGCAGAGCCGGGACACACAAACACTGAA. This chain connects TRBV20-1 to TRBJ1-1, with D perhaps matching TRBD1 (6 bases). Read data end 3 residues before the CDR3 end; the end is taken from the germline J gene. Germline V gene data show CDR1 as DFQATT and CDR2 as SNEGSKA (reference sequence). Trimming took 6 bases from V and 2 from J, leaving 16 bases between them. The CDR3 runs to 14 residues.

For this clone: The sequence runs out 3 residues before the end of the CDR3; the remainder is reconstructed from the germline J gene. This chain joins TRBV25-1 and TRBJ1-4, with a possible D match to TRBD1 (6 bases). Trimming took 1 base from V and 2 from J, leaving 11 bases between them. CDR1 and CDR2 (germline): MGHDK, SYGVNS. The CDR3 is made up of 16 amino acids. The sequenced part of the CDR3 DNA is TGTGCCAGCAGTGAATTAGGGACAACTACTAATGAAAAA. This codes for CASSELGTTTNEK. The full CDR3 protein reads CASSELGTTTNEKLFF.

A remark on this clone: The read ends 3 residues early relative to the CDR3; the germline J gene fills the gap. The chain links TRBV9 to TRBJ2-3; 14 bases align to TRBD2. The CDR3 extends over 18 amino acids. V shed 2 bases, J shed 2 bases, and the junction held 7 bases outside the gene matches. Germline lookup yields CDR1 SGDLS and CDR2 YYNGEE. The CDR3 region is CASSVRLAGGLNTDTQYF. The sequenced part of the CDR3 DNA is TGTGCCAGCAGCGTCCGACTAGCGGGGGGGCTAAACACAGATACG.

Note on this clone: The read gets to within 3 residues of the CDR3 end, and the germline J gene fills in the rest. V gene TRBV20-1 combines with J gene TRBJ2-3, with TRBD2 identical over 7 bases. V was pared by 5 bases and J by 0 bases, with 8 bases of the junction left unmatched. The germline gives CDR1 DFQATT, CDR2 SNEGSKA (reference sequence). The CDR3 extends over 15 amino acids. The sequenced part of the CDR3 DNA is TGCAGTGCTGGGACTAACCCAATGAGCACAGATACG. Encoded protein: CSAGTNPMSTDT. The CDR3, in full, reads CSAGTNPMSTDTQYF.

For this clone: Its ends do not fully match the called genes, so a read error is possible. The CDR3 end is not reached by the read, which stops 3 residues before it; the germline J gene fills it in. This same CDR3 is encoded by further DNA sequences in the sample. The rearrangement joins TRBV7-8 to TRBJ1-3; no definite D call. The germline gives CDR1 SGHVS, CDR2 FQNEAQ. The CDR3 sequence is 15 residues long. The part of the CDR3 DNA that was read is TGTGCCACCGGCCCGTCAGCGGGCTCTGGAAACACA. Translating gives CATGPSAGSGNT. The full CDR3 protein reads CATGPSAGSGNTIYF. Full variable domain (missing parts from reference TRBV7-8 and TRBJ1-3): GAGVSQSPRYKVAKRGQDVALRCDPISGHVSLFWYQQALGQGPEFLTYFQNEAQLDKSGLPSDRFFAERPEGSVSTLKIQRTQQEDSAVYLCATGPSAGSGNTIYFGEGSWLTVV.

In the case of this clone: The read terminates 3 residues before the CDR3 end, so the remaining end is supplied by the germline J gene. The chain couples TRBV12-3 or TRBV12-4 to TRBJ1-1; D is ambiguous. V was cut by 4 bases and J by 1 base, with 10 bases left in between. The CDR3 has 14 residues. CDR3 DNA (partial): TGTGCCAGCAGTTCCGCCCCAGGGAACACTGAA. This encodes CASSSAPGNTE. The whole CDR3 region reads CASSSAPGNTEAFF.

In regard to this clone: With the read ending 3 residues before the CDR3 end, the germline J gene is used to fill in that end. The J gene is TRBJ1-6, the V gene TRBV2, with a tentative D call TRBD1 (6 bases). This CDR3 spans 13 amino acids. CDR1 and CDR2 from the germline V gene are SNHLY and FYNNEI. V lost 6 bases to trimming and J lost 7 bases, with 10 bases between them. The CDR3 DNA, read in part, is TGTGCCAGCAGACAGGGAGTGAATTCACCC. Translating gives CASRQGVNSP. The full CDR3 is CASRQGVNSPLHF.

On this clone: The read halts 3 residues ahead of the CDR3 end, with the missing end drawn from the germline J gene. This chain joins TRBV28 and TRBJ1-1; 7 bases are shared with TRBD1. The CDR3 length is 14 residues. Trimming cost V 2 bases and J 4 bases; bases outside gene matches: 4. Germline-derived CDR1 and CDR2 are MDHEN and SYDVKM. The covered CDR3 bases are TGTGCCAGCAGTTTAGTCCCAGGGGGCACTGAA. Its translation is CASSLVPGGTE. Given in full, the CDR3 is CASSLVPGGTEAFF.

The covered CDR3 bases are TGTGCCAGCTCACCCCGGGACAGTTCTAATTCACCC. Protein: CASSPRDSSNSP. The entire CDR3 is CASSPRDSSNSPLHF. The chain is built from TRBV18 and TRBJ1-6; TRBD1 matches 7 bases. The CDR3 end falls 3 residues outside the read, so it is completed with the germline J gene. The V and J ends lost 3 bases and 6 bases, in that order; junction bases with no gene match: 5. The length of the CDR3 is 15 residues. Germline V gene lookup returns CDR1 KGHSH and CDR2 LQKENI.

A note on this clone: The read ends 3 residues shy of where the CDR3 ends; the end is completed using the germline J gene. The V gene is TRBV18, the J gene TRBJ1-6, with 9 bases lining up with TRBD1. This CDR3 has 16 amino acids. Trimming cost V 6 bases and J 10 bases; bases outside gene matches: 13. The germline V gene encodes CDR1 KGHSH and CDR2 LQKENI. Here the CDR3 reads CASSSGSGTGRSPLHF. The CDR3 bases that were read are TGTGCCAGCTCGTCGGGGAGTGGGACAGGGAGGTCACCC.

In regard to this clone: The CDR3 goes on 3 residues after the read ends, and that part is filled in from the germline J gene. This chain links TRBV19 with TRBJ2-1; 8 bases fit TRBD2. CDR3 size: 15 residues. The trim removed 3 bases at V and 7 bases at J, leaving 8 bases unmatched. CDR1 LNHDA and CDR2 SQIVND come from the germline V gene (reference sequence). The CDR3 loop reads CASSILTSARNEQFF. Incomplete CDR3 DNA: TGTGCCAGTAGTATCCTGACTAGCGCCCGGAATGAG.

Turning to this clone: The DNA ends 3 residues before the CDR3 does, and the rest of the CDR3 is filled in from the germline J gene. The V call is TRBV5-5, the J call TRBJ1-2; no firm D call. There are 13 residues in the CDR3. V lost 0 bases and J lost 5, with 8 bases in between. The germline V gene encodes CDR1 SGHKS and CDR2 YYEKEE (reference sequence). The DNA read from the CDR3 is TGTGCCAGCAGCTTGGCCAGCGGGTATGGC. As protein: CASSLASGYG. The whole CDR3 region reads CASSLASGYGYTF.

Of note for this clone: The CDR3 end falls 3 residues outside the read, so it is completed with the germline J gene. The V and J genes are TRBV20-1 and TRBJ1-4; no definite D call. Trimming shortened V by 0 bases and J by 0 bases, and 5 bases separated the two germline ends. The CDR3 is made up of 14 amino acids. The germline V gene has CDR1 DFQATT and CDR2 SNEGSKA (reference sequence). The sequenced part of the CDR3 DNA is TGCAGTGCTAGAGAACAAGCAACTAATGAAAAA. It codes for CSAREQATNEK. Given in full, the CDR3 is CSAREQATNEKLFF.

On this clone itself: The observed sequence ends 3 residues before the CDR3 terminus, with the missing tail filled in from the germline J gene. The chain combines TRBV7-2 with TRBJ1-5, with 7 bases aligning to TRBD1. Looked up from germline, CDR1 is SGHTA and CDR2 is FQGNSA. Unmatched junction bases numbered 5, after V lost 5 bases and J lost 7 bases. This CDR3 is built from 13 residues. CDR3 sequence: CASSEDRDQPQHF. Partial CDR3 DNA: TGTGCCAGCAGCGAAGACAGGGACCAGCCC. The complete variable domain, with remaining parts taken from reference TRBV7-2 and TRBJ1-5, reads GAGVSQSPSNKVTEKGKDVELRCDPISGHTALYWYRQSLGQGLEFLIYFQGNSAPDKSGLPSDRFSAERTGGSVSTLTIQRTQQEDSAVYLCASSEDRDQPQHFGDGTRLSIL.

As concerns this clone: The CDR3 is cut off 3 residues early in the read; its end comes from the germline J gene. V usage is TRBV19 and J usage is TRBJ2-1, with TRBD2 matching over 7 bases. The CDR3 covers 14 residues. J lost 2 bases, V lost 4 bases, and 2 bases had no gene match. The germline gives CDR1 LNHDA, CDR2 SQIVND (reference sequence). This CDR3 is CASSRTSPYNEQFF. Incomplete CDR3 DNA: TGTGCCAGTAGTAGGACTAGTCCCTACAATGAG.

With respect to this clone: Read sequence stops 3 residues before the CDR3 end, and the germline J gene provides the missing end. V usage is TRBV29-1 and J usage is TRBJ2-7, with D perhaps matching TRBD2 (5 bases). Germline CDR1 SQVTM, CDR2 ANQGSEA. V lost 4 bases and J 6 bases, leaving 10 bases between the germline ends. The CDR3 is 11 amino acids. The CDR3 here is CSVGLAGEQYF. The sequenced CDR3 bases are TGCAGCGTTGGGCTAGCTGGCGAG.